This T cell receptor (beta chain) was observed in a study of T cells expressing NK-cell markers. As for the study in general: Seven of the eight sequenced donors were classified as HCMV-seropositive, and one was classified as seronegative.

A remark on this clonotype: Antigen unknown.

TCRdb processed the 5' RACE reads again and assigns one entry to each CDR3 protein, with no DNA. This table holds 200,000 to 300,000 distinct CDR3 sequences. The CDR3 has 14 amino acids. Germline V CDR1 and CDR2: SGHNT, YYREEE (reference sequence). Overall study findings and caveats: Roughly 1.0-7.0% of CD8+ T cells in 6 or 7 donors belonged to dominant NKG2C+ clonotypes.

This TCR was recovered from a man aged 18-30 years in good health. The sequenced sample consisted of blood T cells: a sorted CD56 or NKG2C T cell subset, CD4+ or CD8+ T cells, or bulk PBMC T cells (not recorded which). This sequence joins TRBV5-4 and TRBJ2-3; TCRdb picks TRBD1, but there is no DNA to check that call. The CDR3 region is CASSSNLGPDTQYF.